The 32 T cell receptor beta chains presented below share a single source sample, sequenced in a study of metastatic and nonmetastatic thyroid tumors (TCRdb year 2020). No treatment had been received by any patient before thyroid surgery. Library preparation employed PCR. These reads were obtained on an Illumina HiSeq 4000. TCRdb's own reprocessing of the public reads used fastp at Q25 and MiXCR and kept productive beta chains. A total of roughly 15,000 clones appear in this sample, roughly 27% of them only once. The ten top clones hold about 13% of the sample. Sequences were obtained from adjacent normal tissue. These TCRs come from a female donor with papillary thyroid cancer or a benign thyroid nodule (not recorded which). Some clones in this sample may be carry-over from other donors' samples.

In regard to this clone: Additional DNA sequences in this sample encode the identical CDR3. The CDR3 bases are TGTGCCAGTAGCCCCAGCGCGGCTTTCCTTGAAGCTTTCTTT. Protein: CASSPSAAFLEAFF. The chain recombines TRBV11-2 with TRBJ1-1; no firm D call. The CDR3 runs 14 residues. V shed 9 bases and J shed 7 bases, with 21 bases lying between them. The germline gives CDR1 SGHAT, CDR2 FQNNGV.

V is TRBV30 and J is TRBJ1-2; tentatively, D is TRBD1 (6 bases). From germline, CDR1 is GTSNPN and CDR2 SVGIG (reference sequence). V was trimmed by 4 bases and J by 8 bases, leaving 17 bases between them. The CDR3 is 13 amino acids. The CDR3 sequence is CAWNPVQGSGYTF. Written as DNA, the CDR3 is TGTGCCTGGAACCCGGTACAGGGCTCCGGCTACACCTTC.

For this clone: Other DNA sequences in the sample encode the same CDR3. The chain couples TRBV11-1 to TRBJ2-1; 12 bases agree with TRBD2. Germline V gene lookup returns CDR1 SGHAT and CDR2 FQDESV (reference sequence). The junction had 4 bases not matched to a gene; V was cut back by 5 bases and J by 5 bases. This CDR3 contains 15 residues. The CDR3 reads CASSPPSGRDNEQFF. The CDR3 DNA sequence: TGTGCCAGCAGCCCACCTAGCGGGAGGGACAATGAGCAGTTCTTC.

In this sample, this clone turned up a few times. This chain connects TRBV6-2 or TRBV6-3 to TRBJ1-1; D may be TRBD1 (6 bases). Germline V gene lookup returns CDR1 MNHEY and CDR2 SVGEGT. The CDR3 length is 12 residues. The germline V and J ends were trimmed by 7 bases and 11 bases, with 17 bases remaining between them. CDR3 coding DNA: TGTGCCAGCAAAGAGGGGGGGAGATCGGCTTTCTTT. It specifies CASKEGGRSAFF.

This clone was seen only once. V and J are TRBV6-2 or TRBV6-3 and TRBJ1-1; 8 bases fit TRBD1. Trimming took 8 bases from V and 1 from J; bases not matched to a gene: 6. Germline lookup yields CDR1 MNHEY and CDR2 SVGEGT. The CDR3 extends over 14 amino acids. The CDR3 protein is CASRRGHGNTEAFF. The CDR3 coding sequence is TGTGCCAGCCGCAGGGGGCACGGGAACACTGAAGCTTTCTTT.

This clone was found once. The chain combines TRBV7-3 with TRBJ2-2; 8 bases agree with TRBD2. J lost 0 bases, V lost 6 bases, and 6 bases had no gene match. Per germline, CDR1 SGHTA and CDR2 FQGTGA. CDR3 size: 16 residues. The CDR3 here is CASRNSGAANTGELFF. CDR3 bases: TGTGCCAGCAGGAATAGCGGGGCGGCGAACACCGGGGAGCTGTTTTTT.

This clone was seen only a few times. With a much larger clone just one base away, this may be a read error. This rearrangement joins TRBV14 to TRBJ2-5; D might be TRBD2 (5 bases). Per germline, CDR1 SGHDN and CDR2 FVKESK. The CDR3 sequence is 16 residues long. V was pared by 0 bases and J by 7 bases, with 18 bases between. The CDR3 spells CASSQELGGLGGTQYF. The DNA for the CDR3 is TGTGCCAGCAGCCAAGAGTTAGGAGGTCTTGGAGGGACCCAGTACTTC.

The chain is built from TRBV7-8 and TRBJ1-2; D remains unclear. The CDR3 contains 13 residues. V gave up 5 bases and J gave up 8 bases, with 15 bases separating them. The germline gives CDR1 SGHVS, CDR2 FQNEAQ. This CDR3 reads CASSQMPQLGYTF. As DNA, the CDR3 is TGTGCCAGCAGCCAAATGCCCCAACTAGGCTACACCTTC.

V usage is TRBV20-1 and J usage is TRBJ1-2, with 7 nucleotides matching TRBD1. V lost 0 bases to trimming and J lost 0 bases; unmatched junction nucleotides: 10. Germline loops: CDR1 DFQATT, CDR2 SNEGSKA (reference sequence). The CDR3 has 17 amino acids. CDR3 DNA sequence: TGCAGTGCTAGAGATGAGGGACAGCCCTATTCTAACTATGGCTACACCTTC. Its translation: CSARDEGQPYSNYGYTF.

This chain links TRBV27 with TRBJ1-1, with a tentative D call TRBD1 (5 bases). The CDR3 extends over 13 amino acids. The V end lost 5 bases, the J end lost 2 bases, and 9 bases lay between the germline ends. Germline CDR1 MNHEY, CDR2 SMNVEV (reference sequence). CDR3 protein: CASSPTGNTEAFF. The CDR3 region has the DNA TGTGCCAGCAGTCCCACAGGTAACACTGAAGCTTTCTTT.

The rearrangement uses TRBV4-3 and TRBJ1-3; no reliable D call. The CDR3 is 15 amino acids. The germline V and J ends were trimmed by 4 bases and 0 bases, with 10 bases remaining between them. Germline V gene lookup returns CDR1 LGHNA and CDR2 YSLEER. The CDR3, as DNA: TGCGCCAGCAGCCCTACCACAAGCTCTGGAAACACCATATATTTT. This encodes CASSPTTSSGNTIYF.

J is TRBJ2-7 and V is TRBV18; D is unclear. The length of the CDR3 is 13 residues. Trimming took off 2 bases at V and 2 bases at J, with 7 bases between the two ends. Germline V gene lookup returns CDR1 KGHSH and CDR2 LQKENI. For the CDR3, the DNA is TGTGCCAGCTCACCATCAAGCCCCTACGAGCAGTACTTC. Its translation is CASSPSSPYEQYF.

The chain employs TRBV10-3 and TRBJ1-1, with 8 bases fitting TRBD1. J lost 6 bases, V lost 1 base, and 4 bases had no gene match. CDR1 is ENHRY, CDR2 SYGVKD, per germline. There are 14 residues in the CDR3. The DNA of the CDR3 is TGTGCCATCAGTGAGTTGACAGGGGATCCTGAAGCTTTCTTT. Protein sequence: CAISELTGDPEAFF.

J is TRBJ2-5 and V is TRBV19, with TRBD2 as a possible D gene (6 bases). The end of the DNA aligns better with TRBJ2-1, so the J call may be wrong. The CDR3 has 13 residues. Germline values: CDR1 LNHDA, CDR2 SQIVND (reference sequence). CDR3 sequence reads: CASRVGLYGEQFF. In DNA, the CDR3 is TGTGCCAGTAGGGTAGGACTATATGGTGAGCAGTTCTTC.

This chain links TRBV6-2 or TRBV6-3 with TRBJ2-1; 9 bases are shared with TRBD2. The CDR3 contains 15 residues. V lost 7 bases and J lost 7; bases outside the gene matches: 11. Germline-derived CDR1 and CDR2 are MNHEY and SVGEGT. CDR3 coding DNA: TGTGCCAGCACCTCCTCTAGCGGGACTCAGAATGAGCAGTTCTTC. This sequence encodes CASTSSSGTQNEQFF.

CDR3 DNA: TGCGCCAGCAGCTTAGAGAGTAATTCACCCCTCCACTTT. This gives the protein CASSLESNSPLHF. The rearrangement links TRBV5-1 to TRBJ1-6; unclear D gene. Germline V lookup: CDR1 SGHRS, CDR2 YFSETQ. The CDR3 extends over 13 amino acids. V was shortened by 2 bases and J by 6 bases, with 6 bases between the two germline ends.

This clone was found a few times. The chain uses TRBV12-3 or TRBV12-4 and TRBJ1-3, with D unclear. The length of the CDR3 is 13 residues. Between the trimmed V and J ends, which lost 5 bases and 0 bases, there was a span of 5 bases. The CDR3 DNA follows: TGTGCCAGCAGTCAAAACTCTGGAAACACCATATATTTT. It encodes CASSQNSGNTIYF.

The chain joins TRBV28 to TRBJ2-2; D remains ambiguous. The germline gives CDR1 MDHEN, CDR2 SYDVKM. The CDR3 loop spans 16 amino acids. The CDR3 region is CASCPLSRAQTGELFF. The CDR3 DNA follows: TGTGCAAGCTGTCCCCTGTCCCGAGCACAGACCGGGGAGCTGTTTTTT. Looking up the rest from reference TRBV28 and TRBJ2-2 gives the full variable domain: DVKVTQSSRYLVKRTGEKVFLECVQDMDHENMFWYRQDPGLGLRLIYFSYDVKMKEKGDIPEGYSVSREKKERFSLILESASTNQTSMYLCASCPLSRAQTGELFFGEGSRLTVL.

Regarding this clone: One junction end does not reproduce the germline sequence, and a read error may be involved. V usage is TRBV19 and J usage is TRBJ1-5; D possibly corresponds to TRBD1 (6 bases). CDR1 is LNHDA and CDR2 is SQIVND in the germline V gene (reference sequence). This CDR3 region has 14 residues. CDR3 loop: CARRREGGSQPQHF. In DNA, the CDR3 is TGTGCCAGAAGGAGAGAGGGGGGCTCTCAGCCCCAACATTTT.

This chain joins TRBV6-1 and TRBJ2-1, with 13 nucleotides matching TRBD2. This CDR3 comprises 15 residues. Germline loops: CDR1 MNHNS, CDR2 SASEGT. After removal of 5 bases from V and 6 bases from J, the junction contained 4 bases not matched to a gene. The CDR3 protein is CASSPRTSGSNEQFF. CDR3 DNA sequence: TGTGCCAGCAGTCCCAGGACTAGCGGGAGCAATGAGCAGTTCTTC.

V gene TRBV18 combines with J gene TRBJ1-1; D may be TRBD1 (6 bases). Trimming shortened V by 6 bases and J by 0 bases, and 11 bases separated the two germline ends. CDR1 is KGHSH, CDR2 LQKENI, per germline. The CDR3 covers 14 residues. CDR3 protein: CASSYGQMNTEAFF. DNA of the CDR3: TGTGCCAGCTCTTACGGACAGATGAACACTGAAGCTTTCTTT.

This clone was found a few times. The V gene is TRBV11-2, the J gene TRBJ1-3; no clear D gene. V was cut by 5 bases and J by 4 bases, with 9 bases left in between. This CDR3 comprises 13 residues. Germline loops: CDR1 SGHAT, CDR2 FQNNGV. DNA for the CDR3: TGTGCCAGCAGCGCGGGCGGGGGAAACACCATATATTTT. This sequence encodes CASSAGGGNTIYF.

J is TRBJ1-2 and V is TRBV29-1; D remains ambiguous. V lost 0 bases, J lost 2 bases, and 7 bases lay in between. Germline CDR1 and CDR2: SQVTM and ANQGSEA. The CDR3 extends over 13 amino acids. The DNA for the CDR3 is TGCAGCGTTGAAGACCGCAGGAACTATGGCTACACCTTC. Its protein is CSVEDRRNYGYTF.

The chain recombines TRBV27 with TRBJ2-1; 13 bases agree with TRBD2. The CDR3 has 17 residues. The germline V gene has CDR1 MNHEY and CDR2 SMNVEV (reference sequence). With V trimmed by 2 bases and J by 7 bases, 8 bases remained unmatched. In DNA, the CDR3 is TGTGCCAGCAGTTTAATACTAGCGGGAGGGTCGGGTAATGAGCAGTTCTTC. Encoded protein: CASSLILAGGSGNEQFF.

By frequency in the sample, this clone is medium-sized. The chain recombines TRBV2 with TRBJ2-1, with D hard to call. This CDR3 spans 13 amino acids. Trimming removed 3 bases at V and 9 bases at J, with 12 bases between. The germline V gene encodes CDR1 SNHLY and CDR2 FYNNEI. DNA for the CDR3: TGTGCCAGCAGTGACCGTAGGATGAGTGAGCAGTTCTTC. Translated, it gives CASSDRRMSEQFF. Variable domain in full (rest from reference TRBV2 and TRBJ2-1): EPEVTQTPSHQVTQMGQEVILRCVPISNHLYFYWYRQILGQKVEFLVSFYNNEISEKSEIFDDQFSVERPDGSNFTLKIRSTKLEDSAMYFCASSDRRMSEQFFGPGTRLTVL.

In this sample, this clone turned up a few times. This chain's CDR3 is CASTYRGQGAQGGELFF. CDR3 sequence (DNA): TGTGCCAGCACCTACCGAGGACAGGGGGCGCAAGGCGGGGAGCTGTTTTTT. The rearrangement joins TRBV6-5 to TRBJ2-2; 11 bases match TRBD1. The J segment lost 7 bases and the V segment lost 7 bases, leaving 14 bases of the junction unmatched. This CDR3 spans 17 amino acids. In germline, CDR1 is MNHEY, CDR2 SVGAGI.

This clone was seen a few times. The DNA for the CDR3 is TGTGCCAGTGGGGCCAACGTCCTGACTTTC. Translation: CASGANVLTF. This chain links TRBV12-3 or TRBV12-4 with TRBJ2-6; no clear D. Trimming removed 9 bases from V and 3 bases from J, with 0 bases in between. The CDR3 runs 10 residues.

This clone was detected only a few times. This chain connects TRBV11-3 to TRBJ1-3; D call uncertain. CDR1 is SGHNT and CDR2 is YENEEA in the germline V gene. The CDR3 contains 15 residues. V was shortened by 3 bases and J by 0 bases, with 9 bases between the two germline ends. CDR3 protein: CASSLMTSSGNTIYF. Here the CDR3 DNA reads TGTGCCAGCAGCTTGATGACCAGCTCTGGAAACACCATATATTTT.

This clone has only a few counts. The chain recombines TRBV20-1 with TRBJ1-1, with D unresolved. CDR1 and CDR2 (germline): DFQATT, SNEGSKA (reference sequence). CDR3 length: 15 residues. V dropped 8 bases and J dropped 1 base, with 20 bases sitting between them. CDR3 protein: CSPRSPAISNTEAFF. Here the CDR3 DNA reads TGCAGTCCCAGGTCCCCGGCGATATCGAACACTGAAGCTTTCTTT.

This chain joins TRBV5-6 and TRBJ2-7; D is unresolved. This CDR3 is 14 amino acids long. V lost 3 bases and J lost 0, with 10 bases in between. Germline V gene sequence: CDR1 SGHDT, CDR2 YYEEEE. As DNA, the CDR3 is TGTGCCAGCAGCTCCCTGCGGACCTCCTACGAGCAGTACTTC. Translating gives CASSSLRTSYEQYF.

About this clone itself: Other DNA sequences in this specimen translate into the identical CDR3. This chain uses TRBV12-3 or TRBV12-4 with TRBJ2-1; D not resolved. V was pared by 1 base and J by 6 bases, with 7 bases between. The length of the CDR3 is 13 residues. CDR3 DNA sequence: TGTGCCAGCAGTTTAGGACTCCGCAATGAGCAGTTCTTC. It encodes CASSLGLRNEQFF.

This sequence joins TRBV20-1 and TRBJ2-1; 13 nucleotides match TRBD2. The trim removed 0 bases at V and 7 bases at J, leaving 9 bases unmatched. The CDR3 is 17 residues long. Germline lookup yields CDR1 DFQATT and CDR2 SNEGSKA (reference sequence). The CDR3 reads CSARDLTGLAGVNEQFF. CDR3 sequence (DNA): TGCAGTGCTAGAGATCTTACAGGACTAGCGGGAGTAAATGAGCAGTTCTTC.